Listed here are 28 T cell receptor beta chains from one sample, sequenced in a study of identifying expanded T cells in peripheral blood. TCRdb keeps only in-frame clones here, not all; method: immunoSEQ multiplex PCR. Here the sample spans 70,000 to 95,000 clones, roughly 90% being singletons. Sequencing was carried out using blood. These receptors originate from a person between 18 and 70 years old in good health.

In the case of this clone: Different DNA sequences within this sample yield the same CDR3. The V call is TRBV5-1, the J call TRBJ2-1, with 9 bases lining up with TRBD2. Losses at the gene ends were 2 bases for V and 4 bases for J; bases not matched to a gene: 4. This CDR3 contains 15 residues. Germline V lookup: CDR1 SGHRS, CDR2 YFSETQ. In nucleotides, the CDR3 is TGCGCCAGCAGCTTAACTAGCGGGTCGTACAATGAGCAGTTCTTC. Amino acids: CASSLTSGSYNEQFF.

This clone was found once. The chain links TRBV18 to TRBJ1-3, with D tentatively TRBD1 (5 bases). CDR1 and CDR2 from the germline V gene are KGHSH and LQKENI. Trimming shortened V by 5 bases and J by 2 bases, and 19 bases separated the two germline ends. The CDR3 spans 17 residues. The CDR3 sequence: CASSSYAGRETGNTIYF. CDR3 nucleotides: TGTGCCAGCTCATCCTACGCAGGGAGGGAGACTGGAAACACCATATATTTT.

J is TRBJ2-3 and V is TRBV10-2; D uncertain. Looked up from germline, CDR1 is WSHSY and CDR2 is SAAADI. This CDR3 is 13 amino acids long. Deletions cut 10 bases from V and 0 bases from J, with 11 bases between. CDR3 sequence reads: CATTEPSTDTQYF. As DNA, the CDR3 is TGCGCCACCACAGAGCCTAGCACAGATACGCAGTATTTT.

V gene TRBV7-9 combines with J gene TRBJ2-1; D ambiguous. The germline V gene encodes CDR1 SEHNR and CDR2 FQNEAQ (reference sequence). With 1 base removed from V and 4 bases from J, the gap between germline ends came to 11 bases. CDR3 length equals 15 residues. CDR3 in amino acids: CASSLGPVGYNEQFF. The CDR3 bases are TGTGCCAGCAGCTTAGGGCCAGTGGGATACAATGAGCAGTTCTTC.

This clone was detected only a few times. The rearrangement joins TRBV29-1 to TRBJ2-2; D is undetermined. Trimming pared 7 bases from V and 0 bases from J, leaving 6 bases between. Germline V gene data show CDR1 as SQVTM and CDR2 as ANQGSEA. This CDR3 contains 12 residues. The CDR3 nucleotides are TGCAGCGCCCTCGCGAACACCGGGGAGCTGTTTTTT. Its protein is CSALANTGELFF.

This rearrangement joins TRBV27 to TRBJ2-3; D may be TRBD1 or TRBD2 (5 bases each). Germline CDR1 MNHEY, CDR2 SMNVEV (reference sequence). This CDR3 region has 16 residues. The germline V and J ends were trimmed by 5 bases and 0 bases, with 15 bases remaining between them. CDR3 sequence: CASSPAGTGSTDTQYF. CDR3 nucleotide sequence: TGTGCCAGCAGTCCCGCCGGGACGGGGAGCACAGATACGCAGTATTTT.

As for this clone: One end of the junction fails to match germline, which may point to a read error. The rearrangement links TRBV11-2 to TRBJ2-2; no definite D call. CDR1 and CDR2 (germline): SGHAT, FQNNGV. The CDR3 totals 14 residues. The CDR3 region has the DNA TGTGCCAGCAGTTTAGGGATTATAACCGGGGAGCTGTTTTTT. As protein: CASSLGIITGELFF.

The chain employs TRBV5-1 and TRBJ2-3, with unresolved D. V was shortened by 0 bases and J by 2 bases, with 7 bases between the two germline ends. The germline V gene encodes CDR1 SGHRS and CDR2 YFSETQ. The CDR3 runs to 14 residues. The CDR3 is CASSLGSYTDTQYF. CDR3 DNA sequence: TGCGCCAGCAGCTTGGGCTCATACACAGATACGCAGTATTTT.

The CDR3 sequence is CASSLGTGTYEQYF. CDR3 sequence (DNA): TGCGCCAGCAGCCTCGGGACAGGGACGTACGAGCAGTACTTC. This chain uses TRBV4-1 with TRBJ2-7, with TRBD1 matching 9 bases. From germline, CDR1 is MGHRA and CDR2 YSYEKL. J was trimmed by 4 bases and V by 4 bases; bases with no gene match: 5. This CDR3 is built from 14 residues.

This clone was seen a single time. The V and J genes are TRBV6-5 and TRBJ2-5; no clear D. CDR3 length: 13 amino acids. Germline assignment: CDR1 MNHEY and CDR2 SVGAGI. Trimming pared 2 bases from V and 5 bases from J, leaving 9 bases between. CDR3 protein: CASSYVPEETQYF. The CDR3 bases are TGTGCCAGCAGTTACGTACCAGAGGAGACCCAGTACTTC.

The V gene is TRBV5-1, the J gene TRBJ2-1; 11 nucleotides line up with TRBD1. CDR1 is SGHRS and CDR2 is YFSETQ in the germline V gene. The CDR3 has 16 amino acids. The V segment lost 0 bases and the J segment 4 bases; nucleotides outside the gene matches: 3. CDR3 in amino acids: CASSLGGTGGYNEQFF. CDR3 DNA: TGCGCCAGCAGCTTGGGTGGGACAGGGGGTTACAATGAGCAGTTCTTC.

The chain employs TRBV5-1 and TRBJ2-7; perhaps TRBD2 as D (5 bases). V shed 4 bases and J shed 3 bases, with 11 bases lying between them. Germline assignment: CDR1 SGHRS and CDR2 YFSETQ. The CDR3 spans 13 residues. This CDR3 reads CASSLGGYYEQYF. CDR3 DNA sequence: TGCGCCAGCAGCCTCGGCGGGTACTACGAGCAGTACTTC.

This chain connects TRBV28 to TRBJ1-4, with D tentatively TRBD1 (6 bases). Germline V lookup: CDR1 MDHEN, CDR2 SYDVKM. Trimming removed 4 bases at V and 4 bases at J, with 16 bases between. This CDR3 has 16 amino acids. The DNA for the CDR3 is TGTGCCAGCAGTTCCACAATGGACAGCCTTAATGAAAAACTGTTTTTT. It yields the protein CASSSTMDSLNEKLFF.

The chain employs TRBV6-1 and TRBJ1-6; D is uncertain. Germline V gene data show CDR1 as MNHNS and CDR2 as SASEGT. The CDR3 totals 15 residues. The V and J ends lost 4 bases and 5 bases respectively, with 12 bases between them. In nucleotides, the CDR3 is TGTGCCAGCAGTGCCGTCACAGATAATAATTCACCCCTCCACTTT. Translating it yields CASSAVTDNNSPLHF.

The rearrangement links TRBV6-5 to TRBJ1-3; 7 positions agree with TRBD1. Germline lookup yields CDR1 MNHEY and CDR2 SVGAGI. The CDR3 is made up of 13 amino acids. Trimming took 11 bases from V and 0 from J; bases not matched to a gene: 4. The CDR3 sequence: CAARQGSGNTIYF. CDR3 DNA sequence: TGTGCCGCACGACAGGGCTCTGGAAACACCATATATTTT.

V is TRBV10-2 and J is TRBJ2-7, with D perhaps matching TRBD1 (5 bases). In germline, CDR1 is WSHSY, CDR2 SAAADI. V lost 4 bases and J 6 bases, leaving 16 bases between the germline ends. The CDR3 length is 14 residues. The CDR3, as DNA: TGCGCCAGCAGTGGAGGCGGCAGGGTGGCCGAGCAGTACTTC. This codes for CASSGGGRVAEQYF.

CDR3 region: CASSSYLRDTQYF. CDR3 DNA sequence: TGCGCCAGCAGCTCCTACCTTCGAGATACGCAGTATTTT. The genes are TRBV5-1 and TRBJ2-3; the D is unclear. The V and J ends lost 3 bases and 5 bases respectively, with 10 bases between them. The CDR3 is 13 residues long. Germline CDR1 reads SGHRS; CDR2 reads YFSETQ. The full variable domain, its missing parts supplied by reference TRBV5-1 and TRBJ2-3, is KAGVTQTPRYLIKTRGQQVTLSCSPISGHRSVSWYQQTPGQGLQFLFEYFSETQRNKGNFPGRFSGRQFSNSRSEMNVSTLELGDSALYLCASSSYLRDTQYFGPGTRLTVL.

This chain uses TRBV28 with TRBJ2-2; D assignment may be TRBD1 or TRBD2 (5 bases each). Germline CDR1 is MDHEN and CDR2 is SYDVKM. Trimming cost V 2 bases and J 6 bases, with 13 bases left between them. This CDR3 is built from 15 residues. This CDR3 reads CASSLGAPGPGELFF. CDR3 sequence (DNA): TGTGCCAGCAGTTTAGGGGCGCCGGGACCCGGGGAGCTGTTTTTT.

The CDR3 sequence: CASTYGQGLLYGYTF. The CDR3 DNA sequence: TGTGCCAGCACCTATGGACAGGGGCTTCTATATGGCTACACCTTC. The V gene is TRBV4-2, the J gene TRBJ1-2, with 9 positions matching TRBD1. Germline CDR1 reads LGHNA; CDR2 reads YNFKEQ. The CDR3 totals 15 residues. Trimming took 7 bases from V and 5 from J; bases not matched to a gene: 11.

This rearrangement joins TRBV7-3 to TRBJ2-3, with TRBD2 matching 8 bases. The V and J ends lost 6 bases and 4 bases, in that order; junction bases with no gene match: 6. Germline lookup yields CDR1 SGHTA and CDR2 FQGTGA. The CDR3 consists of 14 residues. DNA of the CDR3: TGTGCCAGCAGACCCTCCGGGGGGGCAGATACGCAGTATTTT. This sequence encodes CASRPSGGADTQYF.

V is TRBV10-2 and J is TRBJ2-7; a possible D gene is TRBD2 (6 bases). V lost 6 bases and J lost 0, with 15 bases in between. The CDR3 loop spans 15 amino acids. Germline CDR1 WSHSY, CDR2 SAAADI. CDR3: CASRTAASVSYEQYF. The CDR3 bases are TGCGCCAGCAGGACCGCGGCTAGCGTCTCCTACGAGCAGTACTTC.

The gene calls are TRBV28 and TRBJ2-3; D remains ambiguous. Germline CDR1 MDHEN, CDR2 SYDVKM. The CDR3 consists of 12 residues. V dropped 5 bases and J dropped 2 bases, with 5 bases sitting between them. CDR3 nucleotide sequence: TGTGCCAGCAGTCCCACCACAGATACGCAGTATTTT. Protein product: CASSPTTDTQYF.

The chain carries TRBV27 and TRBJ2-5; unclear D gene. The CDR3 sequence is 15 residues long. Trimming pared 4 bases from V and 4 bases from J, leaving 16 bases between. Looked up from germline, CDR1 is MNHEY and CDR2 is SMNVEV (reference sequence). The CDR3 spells CASSSSLESGETQYF. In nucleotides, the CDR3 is TGTGCCAGCAGTTCCTCCCTCGAGTCTGGAGAGACCCAGTACTTC.

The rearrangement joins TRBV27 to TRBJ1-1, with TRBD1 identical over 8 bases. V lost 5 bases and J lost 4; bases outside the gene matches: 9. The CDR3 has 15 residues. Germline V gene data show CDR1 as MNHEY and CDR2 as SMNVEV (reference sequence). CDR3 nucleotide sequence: TGTGCCAGCAGTCCTTGGACAGGGAAGGGCACTGAAGCTTTCTTT. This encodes CASSPWTGKGTEAFF.

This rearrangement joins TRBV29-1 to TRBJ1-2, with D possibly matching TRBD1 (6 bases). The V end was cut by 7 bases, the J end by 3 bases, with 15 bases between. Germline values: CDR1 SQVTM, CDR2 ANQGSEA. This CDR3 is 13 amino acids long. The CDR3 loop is CSAGAVGDYGYTF. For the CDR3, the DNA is TGCAGCGCGGGGGCAGTTGGGGACTATGGCTACACCTTC.

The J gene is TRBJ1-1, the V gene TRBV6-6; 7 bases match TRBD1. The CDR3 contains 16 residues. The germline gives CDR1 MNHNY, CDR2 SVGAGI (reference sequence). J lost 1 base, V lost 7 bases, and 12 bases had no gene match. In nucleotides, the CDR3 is TGTGCCAGCATCCCCCGGCTGACAGGGAGGAACACTGAAGCTTTCTTT. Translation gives CASIPRLTGRNTEAFF.

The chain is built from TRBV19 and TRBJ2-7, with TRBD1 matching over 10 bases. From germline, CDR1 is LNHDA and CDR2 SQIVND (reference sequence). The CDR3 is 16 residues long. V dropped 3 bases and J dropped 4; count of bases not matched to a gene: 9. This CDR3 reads CASSMRAGTGVYEQYF. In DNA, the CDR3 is TGTGCCAGTAGTATGAGGGCCGGGACAGGGGTTTACGAGCAGTACTTC.

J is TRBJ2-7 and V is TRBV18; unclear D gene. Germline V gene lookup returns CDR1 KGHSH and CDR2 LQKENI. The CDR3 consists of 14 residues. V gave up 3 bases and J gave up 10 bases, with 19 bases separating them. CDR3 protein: CASSPSSDTSRQYF. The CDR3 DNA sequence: TGTGCCAGCTCACCCTCCTCTGACACGTCGAGACAGTACTTC.